The clone carrying this T cell receptor (beta chain) was detected once. Its antigen is not identified. This sample is part of a study of cytomegalovirus exposure and HLA in healthy donors. Points from the study as a whole: A later analysis reportedly found that, within productive TCRs, an Asian-associated ancestry cluster had fewer N-insertions than the mean observed across the roughly 700 donors. It was reported that the classifier diagnosed cytomegalovirus status with high specificity and sensitivity in both the original and validation cohorts.

PCR primers comprised 60 Vbeta and 13 Jbeta primers. The protocol was immunoSEQ multiplex PCR, while the TCRdb copy is restricted to in-frame clones and leaves out a portion. The sample records 150,000 or so clones, roughly 84% being singletons. The CDR3 runs 16 residues. Trimming took off 3 bases at V and 2 bases at J, with 14 bases between the two ends. Germline lookup yields CDR1 MNHEY and CDR2 SMNVEV (reference sequence). Healthy donors of bone marrow made up the group. Sequenced sample: PBMCs. This clonotype was sampled from a man aged 50 or older in good health and CMV-seropositive. The V gene is TRBV27, the J gene TRBJ1-5; possible D gene TRBD1, 6 bases. CDR3 in amino acids: CASSFSTGLGNQPQHF. Written as DNA, the CDR3 is TGTGCCAGCAGTTTTTCCACAGGGCTGGGCAATCAGCCCCAGCATTTT.